The 30 T cell receptor beta chains listed next were all sequenced from one sample in a study of vaccination and CD4 T cells after COVID-19. Their antigens are not known. Treatment of the sample: roughly 11-day PBMC culture with coronavirus spike peptide pools or control peptides (ViraFEST assay). The Oncomine TCR Beta short-read assay sequenced DNA from cultured CD4+ T cells. TCRdb recomputed calls from the PCR reads with MiXCR, one row per CDR3 protein. Here the sample spans fewer than 4,000 distinct CDR3 sequences, about 80% being singletons. Sequenced sample: CD4+ T cells from blood, cultured in vitro. These receptors were taken from a human donor who had recovered from COVID-19.

V and J are TRBV20-1 and TRBJ1-2; D gene uncertain. This CDR3 contains 14 residues. The V gene lost 5 bases and the J gene lost 4 bases, with 17 bases spanning the gap. The germline gives CDR1 DFQATT, CDR2 SNEGSKA (reference sequence). This CDR3 is CSAVASHTSYGYTF. The CDR3 DNA reads as TGCAGTGCTGTCGCCTCCCACACATCCTATGGCTACACCTTC.

The chain employs TRBV20-1 and TRBJ1-1, with 8 positions matching TRBD1. CDR3 size: 15 residues. The trim removed 2 bases at V and 1 base at J, leaving 6 bases unmatched. In germline, CDR1 is DFQATT, CDR2 SNEGSKA (reference sequence). DNA for the CDR3: TGCAGTGCTAGACCCTCCGGACAGGGGAACACTGAAGCTTTCTTT. Translation gives CSARPSGQGNTEAFF.

V gene TRBV2 combines with J gene TRBJ1-2; 8 bases are shared with TRBD1. Looked up from germline, CDR1 is SNHLY and CDR2 is FYNNEI. The V gene end was trimmed by 6 bases and the J gene end by 0 bases; junction bases not matched to a gene: 3. The CDR3 is 14 amino acids. The CDR3 spells CASRRGQANYGYTF. DNA for the CDR3: TGTGCCAGCAGACGGGGACAGGCTAACTATGGCTACACCTTC.

This clonotype was seen a handful of times. The CDR3 region is CASSPGTSGGPNTGELFF. The CDR3 bases are TGTGCCAGCAGCCCAGGGACTAGCGGGGGCCCAAACACCGGGGAGCTGTTTTTT. The chain couples TRBV5-4 to TRBJ2-2; 14 nucleotides line up with TRBD2. Germline assignment: CDR1 SGHNT and CDR2 YYREEE (reference sequence). The CDR3 extends over 18 amino acids. The junction had 7 bases not matched to a gene; V was cut back by 4 bases and J by 2 bases.

The V gene is TRBV19, the J gene TRBJ2-7; D gene uncertain. There are 14 residues in the CDR3. The V end was cut by 5 bases, the J end by 0 bases, with 11 bases between. Germline loops: CDR1 LNHDA, CDR2 SQIVND (reference sequence). The CDR3 sequence is CASSSDWYSYEQYF. DNA of the CDR3: TGTGCCAGTAGTTCCGACTGGTACTCCTACGAGCAGTACTTC.

The chain has TRBV6-5 and TRBJ1-1; D is possibly TRBD1 (5 bases). The CDR3 runs 14 residues. V lost 2 bases and J 1 base, leaving 8 bases between the germline ends. Germline CDR1 and CDR2: MNHEY and SVGAGI. The CDR3 reads CASSYLQGNTEAFF. CDR3 in DNA: TGTGCCAGCAGTTACCTCCAGGGGAACACTGAAGCTTTCTTT.

This sequence joins TRBV20-1 and TRBJ2-3, with 8 bases aligning to TRBD2. The CDR3 sequence is 17 residues long. Trimming cost V 0 bases and J 1 base; bases outside gene matches: 9. CDR1 and CDR2 from the germline V gene are DFQATT and SNEGSKA (reference sequence). The DNA of the CDR3 is TGCAGTGCTAGAGACCCCGGGGGGGCAAGTGGCACAGATACGCAGTATTTT. This gives the protein CSARDPGGASGTDTQYF.

V is TRBV6-2 or TRBV6-3 and J is TRBJ1-2; D perhaps matches TRBD1 (5 bases). The V end lost 5 bases, the J end lost 8 bases, and 15 bases lay between the germline ends. Germline CDR1 is MNHEY and CDR2 is SVGEGT. The CDR3 runs 13 residues. The CDR3 sequence: CASSQGSPGGYTF. In DNA, the CDR3 is TGTGCCAGCAGTCAGGGAAGTCCTGGGGGCTACACCTTC.

The chain joins TRBV6-1 to TRBJ2-3, with D perhaps matching TRBD1 or TRBD2 (5 bases each). V was trimmed by 10 bases and J by 0 bases, leaving 8 bases between them. This CDR3 spans 12 amino acids. CDR1 is MNHNS, CDR2 SASEGT, per germline. The CDR3 sequence is CATGSSTDTQYF. CDR3 DNA sequence: TGTGCCACAGGGAGTAGCACAGATACGCAGTATTTT.

This chain joins TRBV20-1 and TRBJ1-1; D not resolved. The germline V gene encodes CDR1 DFQATT and CDR2 SNEGSKA (reference sequence). This CDR3 contains 12 residues. Between the trimmed V and J ends, which lost 0 bases and 8 bases, there was a span of 10 bases. The CDR3 loop is CSARDDRAEAFF. CDR3 nucleotides: TGCAGTGCTAGAGATGATAGGGCAGAAGCTTTCTTT.

J is TRBJ1-1 and V is TRBV19; D is perhaps TRBD1 (5 bases). Trimming took off 0 bases at V and 5 bases at J, with 19 bases between the two ends. CDR1 is LNHDA and CDR2 is SQIVND in the germline V gene (reference sequence). This CDR3 has 17 amino acids. The CDR3, as DNA: TGTGCCAGTAGTATAGATTTTAGGGGCATCGTTAGGACTGAAGCTTTCTTT. Protein: CASSIDFRGIVRTEAFF.

The chain employs TRBV5-4 and TRBJ1-2; D not resolved. V was pared by 4 bases and J by 4 bases, with 14 bases between. The CDR3 is 14 amino acids. Germline lookup yields CDR1 SGHNT and CDR2 YYREEE (reference sequence). The CDR3 loop is CASSLPLPPYGYTF. CDR3 nucleotides: TGTGCCAGCAGCCTCCCACTGCCCCCCTATGGCTACACCTTC.

In its sample, this clonotype was seen once. This sequence joins TRBV7-9 and TRBJ1-3, with TRBD1 identical over 7 bases. V lost 5 bases and J lost 8; bases outside the gene matches: 3. The CDR3 is 12 amino acids. Germline V gene data show CDR1 as SEHNR and CDR2 as FQNEAQ (reference sequence). CDR3 region: CASSRQGYTIYF. CDR3 in DNA: TGTGCCAGCAGCCGACAGGGATACACCATATATTTT.

This chain links TRBV20-1 with TRBJ1-2; D gene unclear. There are 11 residues in the CDR3. Germline-derived CDR1 and CDR2 are DFQATT and SNEGSKA (reference sequence). CDR3 sequence: CSVDTMSGYTF. The DNA of the CDR3 is TGCAGCGTGGATACGATGAGCGGCTACACCTTC.

The chain employs TRBV7-2 and TRBJ1-5; 8 bases align to TRBD1. Germline CDR1 and CDR2: SGHTA and FQGNSA. There are 13 residues in the CDR3. The V segment lost 5 bases and the J segment 5 bases; nucleotides outside the gene matches: 2. CDR3 in amino acids: CASSQGADQPQHF. The CDR3 nucleotides are TGTGCCAGCAGCCAGGGGGCAGATCAGCCCCAGCATTTT.

The chain links TRBV7-2 to TRBJ2-1, with 10 positions matching TRBD2. After removal of 1 base from V and 5 bases from J, the junction contained 8 bases not matched to a gene. Germline CDR1 SGHTA, CDR2 FQGNSA. The CDR3 contains 17 residues. The CDR3 protein is CASSLGAGGTPHNEQFF. For the CDR3, the DNA is TGTGCCAGCAGCTTAGGAGCGGGGGGGACTCCCCACAATGAGCAGTTCTTC.

Here the CDR3 DNA reads TGCAGCGTTTCCGGACCGGGACAGGGCCTAATGAAGAATCAGCCCCAGCATTTT. As protein: CSVSGPGQGLMKNQPQHF. The chain employs TRBV29-1 and TRBJ1-5; 9 nucleotides agree with TRBD1. CDR3 size: 18 residues. V dropped 5 bases and J dropped 4; count of bases not matched to a gene: 18. Germline values: CDR1 SQVTM, CDR2 ANQGSEA.

V and J are TRBV2 and TRBJ1-2; D is ambiguous. The CDR3 contains 12 residues. V dropped 8 bases and J dropped 8 bases, with 15 bases sitting between them. Germline CDR1 is SNHLY and CDR2 is FYNNEI. In nucleotides, the CDR3 is TGTGCCAGCCGGACGGACCTCGGAGGCTACACCTTC. Amino acid sequence: CASRTDLGGYTF. Looking up the rest from reference TRBV2 and TRBJ1-2 gives the full variable domain: EPEVTQTPSHQVTQMGQEVILRCVPISNHLYFYWYRQILGQKVEFLVSFYNNEISEKSEIFDDQFSVERPDGSNFTLKIRSTKLEDSAMYFCASRTDLGGYTFGSGTRLTVV.

Worth noting for this clonotype: One end of the junction fails to match germline, which may point to a read error. This rearrangement joins TRBV5-3 to TRBJ1-5, with 8 bases identical to TRBD1. TRBV5-3 is an ORF; its function is uncertain. This CDR3 comprises 14 residues. The CDR3 sequence is CASSSQGAGQPQHF. The CDR3, as DNA: TGTGCCAGCAGCTCCCAGGGGGCGGGTCAGCCCCAGCATTTT.

V and J are TRBV6-4 and TRBJ1-2; D is uncertain. The germline gives CDR1 MRHNA, CDR2 SNTAGT. CDR3 length equals 14 residues. V was trimmed by 6 bases and J by 0 bases, leaving 11 bases between them. The CDR3 region is CASRKERTNYGYTF. The CDR3 bases are TGTGCCAGCAGAAAAGAGAGGACTAACTATGGCTACACCTTC.

The chain employs TRBV7-2 and TRBJ1-5; D is unclear. The CDR3 contains 13 residues. V was shortened by 5 bases and J by 3 bases, with 8 bases between the two germline ends. The V gene's germline CDR1 is SGHTA and CDR2 FQGNSA. The CDR3, as DNA: TGTGCCAGCAGCAGGAAAACCAATCAGCCCCAGCATTTT. This translates into CASSRKTNQPQHF.

This sequence joins TRBV7-2 and TRBJ1-2, with a weak D call TRBD1 (6 bases). Germline assignment: CDR1 SGHTA and CDR2 FQGNSA. The V end lost 5 bases, the J end lost 5 bases, and 18 bases lay between the germline ends. The CDR3 runs 15 residues. CDR3 sequence: CASSRDGGQGYGYTF. The DNA of the CDR3 is TGTGCCAGCAGCCGAGACGGGGGGCAAGGGTATGGCTACACCTTC. Together with reference TRBV7-2 and TRBJ1-2, the CDR3 gives the full variable domain: GAGVSQSPSNKVTEKGKDVELRCDPISGHTALYWYRQSLGQGLEFLIYFQGNSAPDKSGLPSDRFSAERTGGSVSTLTIQRTQQEDSAVYLCASSRDGGQGYGYTFGSGTRLTVV.

V gene TRBV20-1 combines with J gene TRBJ1-1; possible D gene TRBD1, 6 bases. CDR1 is DFQATT and CDR2 is SNEGSKA in the germline V gene (reference sequence). This CDR3 region has 15 residues. The V end was cut by 0 bases, the J end by 6 bases, with 17 bases between. In DNA form, the CDR3 reads TGCAGTGCTAGAGATATTAACAGGGTGGGGGCTGAAGCTTTCTTT. It encodes CSARDINRVGAEAFF.

This chain connects TRBV5-1 to TRBJ1-1, with D hard to call. CDR3 length: 14 amino acids. CDR1 and CDR2 from the germline V gene are SGHRS and YFSETQ. V was pared by 3 bases and J by 1 base, with 10 bases between. CDR3 coding DNA: TGCGCCAGCAGCTCAGGAACAGCGAACACTGAAGCTTTCTTT. Translated: CASSSGTANTEAFF.

The chain is built from TRBV5-1 and TRBJ1-5, with D perhaps matching TRBD1 (5 bases). V shed 2 bases and J shed 0 bases, with 9 bases lying between them. Germline values: CDR1 SGHRS, CDR2 YFSETQ. This CDR3 has 15 amino acids. The CDR3 is CASSLGAISNQPQHF. The CDR3, as DNA: TGCGCCAGCAGCTTAGGGGCGATTAGCAATCAGCCCCAGCATTTT.

V and J are TRBV6-5 and TRBJ1-2, with D possibly TRBD1 on 5 matching bases. This CDR3 is built from 16 residues. Trimming left V 2 bases short and J 4 bases short, with 17 bases between. The germline V gene has CDR1 MNHEY and CDR2 SVGAGI. The CDR3 DNA sequence: TGTGCCAGCAGTTACGCCCCGGGGATTACAGGCTATGGCTACACCTTC. Encoded protein: CASSYAPGITGYGYTF.

This chain links TRBV19 with TRBJ1-1, with no clear D. Per germline, CDR1 LNHDA and CDR2 SQIVND (reference sequence). Deletions cut 2 bases from V and 2 bases from J, with 9 bases between. The length of the CDR3 is 14 residues. CDR3 protein: CASSIISGNTEAFF. CDR3 in DNA: TGTGCCAGTAGTATAATAAGTGGAAACACTGAAGCTTTCTTT. Complete variable domain (other parts from reference TRBV19 and TRBJ1-1): DGGITQSPKYLFRKEGQNVTLSCEQNLNHDAMYWYRQDPGQGLRLIYYSQIVNDFQKGDIAEGYSVSREKKESFPLTVTSAQKNPTAFYLCASSIISGNTEAFFGQGTRLTVV.

The rearrangement uses TRBV20-1 and TRBJ1-2, with D perhaps matching TRBD1 (5 bases). The germline gives CDR1 DFQATT, CDR2 SNEGSKA (reference sequence). Between the trimmed V and J ends, which lost 3 bases and 7 bases, there was a span of 18 bases. This CDR3 is built from 14 residues. CDR3 sequence: CSASGEGSYGGYTF. CDR3 nucleotide sequence: TGCAGTGCTAGTGGCGAGGGGTCCTATGGTGGCTACACCTTC.

This sequence joins TRBV7-3 and TRBJ1-2; 10 bases match TRBD1. The germline V gene has CDR1 SGHTA and CDR2 FQGTGA. The CDR3 is made up of 14 amino acids. The ends lost 4 bases at V and 4 bases at J; junction bases unmatched: 3. DNA for the CDR3: TGTGCCAGCAGCTCTGGGACAGGGGCCTATGGCTACACCTTC. It yields the protein CASSSGTGAYGYTF. The whole variable domain, remainder taken from reference TRBV7-3 and TRBJ1-2, is GAGVSQTPSNKVTEKGKYVELRCDPISGHTALYWYRQSLGQGPEFLIYFQGTGAADDSGLPNDRFFAVRPEGSVSTLKIQRTERGDSAVYLCASSSGTGAYGYTFGSGTRLTVV.

The CDR3 DNA reads as TGTGCCAGCAGCTTAAGGCGGACAGACCATTCACCCCTCCACTTT. Encoded protein: CASSLRRTDHSPLHF. V usage is TRBV7-8 and J usage is TRBJ1-6; D perhaps matches TRBD1 (6 bases). The CDR3 is made up of 15 amino acids. The germline gives CDR1 SGHVS, CDR2 FQNEAQ. Trimming shortened V by 2 bases and J by 8 bases, and 13 bases separated the two germline ends.